This T cell receptor (beta chain) appears in the sequencing data of a study of T cell repertoires in cytomegalovirus infection. Study details: Shared public TCR beta signatures pointed to both CMV infection and a matching HLA type. Notes on the study in general: Across the ex vivo response, the dominant clonotypes were HLA-C-restricted CMV-specific TCR beta clonotypes.

Germline V gene sequence: CDR1 MNHEY, CDR2 SVGEGT. V lost 5 bases and J 0 bases, leaving 13 bases between the germline ends. The CDR3 totals 15 residues. TCRdb re-analysed the reads in MiXCR, keeping a single row per CDR3 protein. In the table there are approximately 990,000 distinct CDR3 sequences, 30% to 40% of which are singletons. A word on this clonotype: Its antigen remains unidentified.

The TCR was taken from a human donor in good health (CMV status not recorded). Some clones in this sample may be carry-over from other donors' samples. The chain recombines TRBV6-2 or TRBV6-3 with TRBJ1-2, with D perhaps matching TRBD1 (5 bases). Sample: cultured CD8+ T cells from PBMCs, taken from culture after CMV antigen stimulation. The CDR3 is CASSPLGRTNYGYTF. CDR3 coding DNA: TGTGCCAGCAGTCCCTTGGGACGCACTAACTATGGCTACACCTTC.